A selection of T cell receptor beta chains follows, all from one sample in a study of CD8 T cells in Susac syndrome. TCRdb re-derived calls from the immunoSEQ multiplex PCR reads in MiXCR, one entry per CDR3 protein. The sample contains approximately 230,000 distinct CDR3 sequences, just under 95% of which appear only once. Sequencing used CD4+ T cells from PBMCs. These receptors were obtained from a human donor with multiple sclerosis. Each CDR3 is given with its conserved first and last residue. A D gene is named only where the DNA matches it firmly. The size field is filled for only some rows; it gives once, few, many or a size class.

TRBV23-1	-	TRBJ1-2	-	TGCGCCAGCAGTCCCTCAAGTCGCGATAACTATGGCTACACCTTC	CASSPSSRDNYGYTF
TRBV30	-	TRBJ1-3	-	TGTGCCTGGAGTCCCCAAAACACCATATATTTT	CAWSPQNTIYF
TRBV6-1	-	TRBJ2-7	few	TGTGCCAGCAGTACCCCAGGGGCGCCCTACGAGCAGTACTTC	CASSTPGAPYEQYF
TRBV11-3	-	TRBJ1-1	-	TGTGCCAGCAGCTTAGATCAGCGGTTGAGCACTGAAGCTTTCTTT	CASSLDQRLSTEAFF
TRBV30	-	TRBJ1-6	-	TGTGCCTGGAACGCAGGAGCTAATTCACCCCTCCACTTT	CAWNAGANSPLHF
TRBV18	-	TRBJ2-6	-	TGTGCCAGCTCATCCCAGGGTACTGGGGCCAACGTCCTGACTTTC	CASSSQGTGANVLTF
TRBV2	TRBD1	TRBJ1-2	-	TGTGCCAGCAGCGTCTCGGACAGGGTGGTTCATGGCTACACCTTC	CASSVSDRVVHGYTF
TRBV29-1	TRBD1	TRBJ2-3	-	TGCAGCGTTGTGGCCAGGGGGTTTTCAGATACGCAGTATTTT	CSVVARGFSDTQYF
TRBV5-6	-	TRBJ1-1	-	TGTGCCAGCAGCCGGATGTCTGAAGCTTTCTTT	CASSRMSEAFF
TRBV7-3	TRBD2	TRBJ2-7	-	TGTGCCAGCAGCTTTGCGGGGGGCGCTTACGAGCAGTACTTC	CASSFAGGAYEQYF
TRBV3-1	-	TRBJ2-2	-	TGTGCCAGCAGCCAAGTTCACGGGGTCGAGGGCACCGGGGAGCTGTTTTTT	CASSQVHGVEGTGELFF
TRBV27	-	TRBJ1-4	-	TGTGCCAGCAGTCCCCGTGGGTGGAATGAAAAACTGTTTTTT	CASSPRGWNEKLFF
TRBV7-9	TRBD2	TRBJ2-2	-	TGTGCCAGCAGCCCACGGCCTAGCGGGATCAAACGGATCACCGGGGAGCTGTTTTTT	CASSPRPSGIKRITGELFF
TRBV20-1	-	TRBJ1-4	-	TGCAGGGTCGAAACAACTAATGAAAAACTGTTTTTT	CRVETTNEKLFF
TRBV20-1	TRBD1	TRBJ2-7	-	TGCAGTGCCAAGACAGGGATGGGCTACGAGCAGTACTTC	CSAKTGMGYEQYF
TRBV6-1	-	TRBJ1-2	-	TGTGCCAGCAGTGCGGGGACGTCTCGGGGCTACACCTTC	CASSAGTSRGYTF
TRBV20-1	-	TRBJ2-7	once	TGCAGTGCTAGAGATCAAGGACGCGAGCAGTACTTC	CSARDQGREQYF
TRBV10-2	-	TRBJ2-2	-	TGCGCCAGCACCTCCCGCACCGGGGAGCTGTTTTTT	CASTSRTGELFF
TRBV2	TRBD2	TRBJ2-7	once	TGTGCCAGCAGCGCCTTTGGGGGGGGAATCTACGAGCAGTACTTC	CASSAFGGGIYEQYF
TRBV15	-	TRBJ2-7	-	TGTGCCACCAGCAGAGGAGCCCTCGGCCGTCTAGGAGAGCAGTACTTC	CATSRGALGRLGEQYF
TRBV5-1	-	TRBJ2-7	-	TGCGCCAGCAGCTTGTTACGGGGAGCCTACGAGCAGTACTTC	CASSLLRGAYEQYF
TRBV7-3	-	TRBJ2-5	-	TGTGCCAGCAGCCAAGGGGTAGGGGAGACCCAGTACTTC	CASSQGVGETQYF